Listed here are 3 T cell receptor beta chains from one sample, sequenced in a study of Graves' ophthalmopathy and Graves' hyperthyroidism. The TCR beta CDR3 regions underwent amplification from RNA transcripts. Investigators did first-round RT-PCR with HTBI primers, then second-round multiplex PCR. TCRdb ran MiXCR on the multiplex PCR reads and lists one entry per CDR3 protein. Of 300,000 to 400,000 distinct CDR3 sequences listed, 17% were seen once; the top ten hold 2.4%. Sequencing was carried out using peripheral blood. These receptors were collected from an adult woman with stable Graves' hyperthyroidism.

This chain connects TRBV4-3 to TRBJ2-4, with D maybe TRBD2 (5 bases). The germline gives CDR1 LGHNA, CDR2 YSLEER. V was shortened by 2 bases and J by 7 bases, with 12 bases between the two germline ends. This CDR3 has 14 residues. The DNA for the CDR3 is TGCGCCAGCAGCCAAACCAGCGCTAGCAACATTCAGTACTTC. Protein: CASSQTSASNIQYF.

This clonotype was picked up many times. The J gene is TRBJ2-5, the V gene TRBV20-1; 12 nucleotides align to TRBD2. The J segment lost 4 bases and the V segment lost 6 bases, leaving 12 bases of the junction unmatched. This CDR3 contains 16 residues. Germline V lookup: CDR1 DFQATT, CDR2 SNEGSKA (reference sequence). Written as DNA, the CDR3 is TGCAGTGCAGGGGCTAGCGGGAGGGCCGGGGGAGAGACCCAGTACTTC. It translates to CSAGASGRAGGETQYF.

The rearrangement links TRBV20-1 to TRBJ1-2; 10 bases map to TRBD1. After removal of 2 bases from V and 7 bases from J, the junction contained 10 bases not matched to a gene. The CDR3 has 15 residues. Germline CDR1 DFQATT, CDR2 SNEGSKA (reference sequence). The CDR3 here is CSARTQTGGKGGYTF. Here the CDR3 DNA reads TGCAGTGCTAGAACCCAGACAGGGGGCAAAGGTGGCTACACCTTC.